These 31 T cell receptor beta chains share one sample of origin, sequenced in a study of blood T cell repertoires in COVID-19. Using immunoSEQ multiplex PCR, the repertoire was profiled, and TCRdb retains in-frame clones only, with some absent. The sample shows under 200,000 clones, around four fifths of them seen only once. The specimen sequenced was peripheral blood. Receptors originate from a woman aged 60-75 years with acute or convalescent COVID-19.

V is TRBV18 and J is TRBJ1-6; D unclear. From germline, CDR1 is KGHSH and CDR2 LQKENI. The CDR3 sequence is 14 residues long. The germline V and J ends were trimmed by 3 bases and 7 bases, with 10 bases remaining between them. CDR3 nucleotides: TGTGCCAGCTCACCTGGGCGGGCCAATTCACCCCTCCACTTT. As protein: CASSPGRANSPLHF.

As DNA, the CDR3 is TGCGCCAGCAGCCCCATCGGGACTAGCGGTTCCTACAATGAGCAGTTCTTC. Translation: CASSPIGTSGSYNEQFF. The rearrangement uses TRBV5-1 and TRBJ2-1, with 11 nucleotides matching TRBD2. The CDR3 contains 17 residues. V shed 4 bases and J 1 base; nucleotides not matched to a gene: 7. In germline, CDR1 is SGHRS, CDR2 YFSETQ.

This rearrangement joins TRBV3-1 (or the pseudogene TRBV3-2) to TRBJ1-3, with TRBD1 matching over 8 bases. V shed 3 bases and J 0 bases; nucleotides not matched to a gene: 4. The germline V gene encodes CDR1 LGHDT and CDR2 YNNKEL (reference sequence). This CDR3 comprises 16 residues. Here the CDR3 reads CASSQDRARSGNTIYF. CDR3 DNA: TGTGCCAGCAGCCAGGACAGGGCCCGCTCTGGAAACACCATATATTTT.

The rearrangement joins TRBV2 to TRBJ2-7, with D maybe TRBD1 (8 bases). Germline V lookup: CDR1 SNHLY, CDR2 FYNNEI. This CDR3 spans 13 amino acids. Trimming cost V 7 bases and J 2 bases, with 12 bases left between them. The CDR3 reads CASNTGGAYEQYF. The CDR3 DNA is TGTGCCAGCAACACAGGGGGGGCCTACGAGCAGTACTTC.

The chain has TRBV2 and TRBJ2-2; TRBD1 agrees at 8 bases. Losses at the gene ends were 6 bases for V and 2 bases for J; bases not matched to a gene: 5. This CDR3 has 15 amino acids. CDR1 is SNHLY, CDR2 FYNNEI, per germline. The CDR3 nucleotides read TGTGCCAGCAGCGATGACAGGGGTAACACCGGGGAGCTGTTTTTT. Its translation: CASSDDRGNTGELFF.

This sequence joins TRBV3-1 (or the pseudogene TRBV3-2) and TRBJ2-5, with 8 bases identical to TRBD1. This CDR3 is 15 amino acids long. The germline CDR1 and CDR2 sequences are LGHDT and YNNKEL (reference sequence). V trimming: 4 bases; J trimming: 3 bases; junction bases outside the gene matches: 7. The CDR3 nucleotides read TGTGCCAGCAGCCCATCGGGACAGGCTAAAGAGACCCAGTACTTC. Translating gives CASSPSGQAKETQYF.

In its sample, this clone was seen a few times. The V call is TRBV5-1, the J call TRBJ2-1; D is perhaps TRBD2 (6 bases). With 2 bases removed from V and 7 bases from J, the gap between germline ends came to 13 bases. The germline V gene encodes CDR1 SGHRS and CDR2 YFSETQ. The CDR3 totals 14 residues. CDR3 in amino acids: CASSFFAGSNEQFF. CDR3 DNA: TGCGCCAGCAGCTTCTTCGCGGGGTCGAATGAGCAGTTCTTC.

The chain carries TRBV5-1 and TRBJ2-7, with 9 nucleotides matching TRBD2. The trim removed 6 bases at V and 2 bases at J, leaving 9 bases unmatched. Germline V lookup: CDR1 SGHRS, CDR2 YFSETQ. There are 15 residues in the CDR3. CDR3 DNA sequence: TGCGCCAGCACCTACAACCGCGGGGGGGCCTACGAGCAGTACTTC. Encoded protein: CASTYNRGGAYEQYF.

The chain employs TRBV10-2 and TRBJ1-5, with TRBD1 matching over 7 bases. The V gene's germline CDR1 is WSHSY and CDR2 SAAADI. The V segment lost 6 bases and the J segment 0 bases; nucleotides outside the gene matches: 2. This CDR3 region has 14 residues. In DNA, the CDR3 is TGCGCCAGCAGCCAGGGGGGTAGCAATCAGCCCCAGCATTTT. This encodes CASSQGGSNQPQHF.

J is TRBJ1-2 and V is TRBV4-2; 7 bases fit TRBD1. After removal of 1 base from V and 5 bases from J, the junction contained 10 bases not matched to a gene. The CDR3 contains 16 residues. CDR1 is LGHNA and CDR2 is YNFKEQ in the germline V gene. CDR3 region: CASSQGHDRALYGYTF. The DNA for the CDR3 is TGTGCCAGCAGCCAAGGGCACGACAGGGCTTTGTATGGCTACACCTTC.

In DNA form, the CDR3 reads TGCAGCGCAGGGACAGGGACAAACTATGGCTACACCTTC. Amino acid sequence: CSAGTGTNYGYTF. V is TRBV29-1 and J is TRBJ1-2; 9 bases match TRBD1. CDR1 and CDR2 from the germline V gene are SQVTM and ANQGSEA. V dropped 7 bases and J dropped 2; count of bases not matched to a gene: 5. The CDR3 has 13 residues.

The sample holds one count of this clone. The chain is built from TRBV7-9 and TRBJ1-1, with no clear D. This CDR3 contains 14 residues. V shed 3 bases and J shed 1 base, with 9 bases lying between them. Germline CDR1 and CDR2: SEHNR and FQNEAQ (reference sequence). The CDR3 bases are TGTGCCAGCAGCTTCGGCACAGCGAACACTGAAGCTTTCTTT. Its translation is CASSFGTANTEAFF.

This clone occurred a few times. Other DNA sequences of this sample code for an identical CDR3. J is TRBJ2-7 and V is TRBV5-1; 10 bases agree with TRBD2. Germline V gene sequence: CDR1 SGHRS, CDR2 YFSETQ. This CDR3 region has 14 residues. V dropped 7 bases and J dropped 2; count of bases not matched to a gene: 6. CDR3 coding DNA: TGCGCCAGCTCCCGGACTAGCGGCACCTACGAGCAGTACTTC. This sequence encodes CASSRTSGTYEQYF.

The chain joins TRBV28 to TRBJ1-1, with D maybe TRBD1 (6 bases). Germline CDR1 MDHEN, CDR2 SYDVKM. Deletions cut 7 bases from V and 7 bases from J, with 19 bases between. This CDR3 is built from 14 residues. The CDR3 protein is CASTLPRTQGEAFF. The CDR3 coding sequence is TGTGCCAGCACCCTGCCTCGAACACAGGGTGAAGCTTTCTTT.

This clone was counted a single time. As DNA, the CDR3 is TGTGCCAGCAGCAAACAAGACGGCCCTCCGGGACAGTTTAGAACAGATACGCAGTATTTT. Translation: CASSKQDGPPGQFRTDTQYF. This chain links TRBV21-1 with TRBJ2-3; the table's D gene call, TRBD1, was not cross checked with the DNA. TRBV21-1 is designated a pseudogene. CDR3 size: 20 residues.

The CDR3: CASSLGTGGITDTQYF. In DNA form, the CDR3 reads TGTGCCAGCAGCTTGGGGACAGGGGGCATCACAGATACGCAGTATTTT. The chain employs TRBV5-8 and TRBJ2-3, with TRBD1 identical over 11 bases. In germline, CDR1 is SGHTS, CDR2 YDEGEE. V lost 0 bases and J lost 2; bases outside the gene matches: 2. CDR3 length: 16 residues.

V usage is TRBV7-2 and J usage is TRBJ1-4; TRBD1 agrees at 9 bases. Looked up from germline, CDR1 is SGHTA and CDR2 is FQGNSA. This CDR3 contains 16 residues. The J segment lost 10 bases and the V segment lost 5 bases, leaving 14 bases of the junction unmatched. DNA for the CDR3: TGTGCCAGCAGCCTAACCGGAGTGGACAGGGGTGGAAAACTGTTTTTT. As protein: CASSLTGVDRGGKLFF.

The V and J genes are TRBV19 and TRBJ1-3, with a possible D match to TRBD1 (6 bases). The CDR3 is 15 residues long. CDR1 is LNHDA and CDR2 is SQIVND in the germline V gene (reference sequence). With 4 bases removed from V and 2 bases from J, the gap between germline ends came to 12 bases. The CDR3 sequence is CASSTQGWAGNTIYF. The CDR3 DNA reads TGTGCCAGTAGTACGCAGGGGTGGGCTGGAAACACCATATATTTT.

The rearrangement uses TRBV5-1 and TRBJ2-1; 10 bases are a match to TRBD2. Germline V gene data show CDR1 as SGHRS and CDR2 as YFSETQ. V shed 5 bases, J shed 4 bases, and the junction held 9 bases outside the gene matches. This CDR3 has 16 amino acids. The CDR3 nucleotides are TGCGCCAGCAGACGTCTGGCTAGCGGGGGTTACAATGAGCAGTTCTTC. This codes for CASRRLASGGYNEQFF. The full variable domain, completed using reference TRBV5-1 and TRBJ2-1, is KAGVTQTPRYLIKTRGQQVTLSCSPISGHRSVSWYQQTPGQGLQFLFEYFSETQRNKGNFPGRFSGRQFSNSRSEMNVSTLELGDSALYLCASRRLASGGYNEQFFGPGTRLTVL.

V and J are TRBV4-3 and TRBJ2-7, with 8 bases identical to TRBD2. The CDR3 has 16 amino acids. J was trimmed by 3 bases and V by 4 bases; bases with no gene match: 11. Germline CDR1 and CDR2: LGHNA and YSLEER. The CDR3 sequence: CASSPGLAGGRYEQYF. In DNA form, the CDR3 reads TGCGCCAGCAGCCCGGGTTTGGCGGGGGGCCGCTACGAGCAGTACTTC.

The chain uses TRBV2 and TRBJ1-4; 11 bases line up with TRBD1. This CDR3 spans 14 amino acids. Germline assignment: CDR1 SNHLY and CDR2 FYNNEI. The V segment lost 10 bases and the J segment 5 bases; nucleotides outside the gene matches: 6. Here the CDR3 reads CATERDRGNEKLFF. The CDR3 coding sequence is TGTGCCACCGAACGGGACAGGGGGAATGAAAAACTGTTTTTT.

V gene TRBV6-1 combines with J gene TRBJ1-1, with a possible D match to TRBD1 (6 bases). The CDR3 length is 14 residues. Trimming removed 5 bases at V and 7 bases at J, with 17 bases between. The germline V gene encodes CDR1 MNHNS and CDR2 SASEGT. The CDR3 sequence: CASSPEGEMIEAFF. The CDR3 bases are TGTGCCAGCAGTCCTGAGGGGGAGATGATTGAAGCTTTCTTT.

The rearrangement uses TRBV27 and TRBJ1-6; 8 positions match TRBD1. Germline lookup yields CDR1 MNHEY and CDR2 SMNVEV (reference sequence). Trimming at V came to 0 bases and at J to 10 bases, leaving 17 bases not matched to a gene. CDR3 length: 19 residues. CDR3 protein: CASSLSTRVYNRGNSPLHF. The DNA of the CDR3 is TGTGCCAGCAGTTTATCGACTCGCGTATACAACAGGGGGAACTCACCCCTCCACTTT.

The chain joins TRBV5-4 to TRBJ1-6; a possible D gene is TRBD1 (6 bases). The V end lost 0 bases, the J end lost 7 bases, and 20 bases lay between the germline ends. The CDR3 extends over 18 amino acids. CDR1 and CDR2 from the germline V gene are SGHNT and YYREEE (reference sequence). The CDR3 loop is CASSLEPGALTKNSPLHF. The CDR3 DNA is TGTGCCAGCAGCTTGGAGCCAGGGGCGCTAACCAAAAATTCACCCCTCCACTTT.

The chain couples TRBV18 to TRBJ2-2, with D hard to call. The CDR3 consists of 14 residues. Germline CDR1 and CDR2: KGHSH and LQKENI. Trimming shortened V by 2 bases and J by 4 bases, and 8 bases separated the two germline ends. CDR3 bases: TGTGCCAGCTCACCAGGCCTCTCCACCGGGGAGCTGTTTTTT. Protein product: CASSPGLSTGELFF.

The chain recombines TRBV19 with TRBJ1-2, with D maybe TRBD1 (5 bases). The CDR3 extends over 15 amino acids. CDR1 is LNHDA, CDR2 SQIVND, per germline (reference sequence). The V end lost 7 bases, the J end lost 0 bases, and 15 bases lay between the germline ends. The CDR3 DNA reads TGTGCCAGTACCCAGGGTAGGAGGGCTAACTATGGCTACACCTTC. It codes for CASTQGRRANYGYTF.

Regarding this clone: Other DNA sequences in the sample encode the same CDR3. The V call is TRBV12-3 or TRBV12-4, the J call TRBJ1-1, with D perhaps TRBD1 (5 bases). Trimming cost V 3 bases and J 4 bases, with 9 bases left between them. The CDR3 covers 13 residues. The CDR3 DNA sequence: TGTGCCAGCAGTTTTCGCCAGGGCACTGAAGCTTTCTTT. It specifies CASSFRQGTEAFF.

The chain combines TRBV28 with TRBJ1-1, with D possibly TRBD1 on 6 matching bases. V was pared by 8 bases and J by 9 bases, with 22 bases between. The CDR3 is 14 residues long. Germline V lookup: CDR1 MDHEN, CDR2 SYDVKM. The CDR3 sequence: CASPPSGTPSQAFF. The CDR3, as DNA: TGTGCCAGCCCTCCCTCCGGGACACCCTCCCAAGCTTTCTTT.

Here the CDR3 DNA reads TGTGCCAGCAGTTATGGGGGGGGCCGGGCAGATACGCAGTATTTT. Amino acid sequence: CASSYGGGRADTQYF. This chain connects TRBV6-5 to TRBJ2-3; TRBD2 is a possible D gene (7 bases). Trimming took 3 bases from V and 4 from J, leaving 14 bases between them. CDR1 and CDR2 (germline): MNHEY, SVGAGI. The CDR3 has 15 residues.

The chain combines TRBV24-1 with TRBJ1-2, with 11 bases that match TRBD1. V was clipped by 6 bases and J by 7 bases; unmatched bases: 3. Germline CDR1 and CDR2: KGHDR and SFDVKD. The CDR3 sequence is 13 residues long. Here the CDR3 DNA reads TGTGCCACCAGTTTGGGACAGGGGGTTGGCTACACCTTC. It is translated as CATSLGQGVGYTF.

This chain connects TRBV7-3 to TRBJ2-1, with TRBD2 identical over 13 bases. The length of the CDR3 is 15 residues. J gave up 7 bases and V 5 bases, and 5 bases lay outside the gene matches. From germline, CDR1 is SGHTA and CDR2 FQGTGA. CDR3 region: CASSLLAGGQNEQFF. The DNA of the CDR3 is TGTGCCAGCAGCCTACTAGCGGGGGGGCAGAATGAGCAGTTCTTC.